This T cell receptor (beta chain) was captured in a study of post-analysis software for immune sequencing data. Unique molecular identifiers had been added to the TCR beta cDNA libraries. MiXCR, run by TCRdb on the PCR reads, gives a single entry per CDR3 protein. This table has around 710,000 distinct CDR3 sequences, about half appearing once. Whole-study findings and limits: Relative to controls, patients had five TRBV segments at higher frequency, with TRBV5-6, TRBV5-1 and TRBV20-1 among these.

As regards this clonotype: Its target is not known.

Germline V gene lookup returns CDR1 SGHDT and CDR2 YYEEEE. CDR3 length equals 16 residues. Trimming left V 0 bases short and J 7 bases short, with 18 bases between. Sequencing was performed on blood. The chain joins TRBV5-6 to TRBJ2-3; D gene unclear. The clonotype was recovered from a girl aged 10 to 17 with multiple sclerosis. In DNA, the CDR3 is TGTGCCAGCAGCTTGGAGGCCTCCGAGATCCCCTATACGCAGTATTTT. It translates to CASSLEASEIPYTQYF.